These 29 T cell receptor beta chains came from one sample sequenced in a study of CD8+ T cells in alopecia areata. RNA was extracted and reverse transcribed into cDNA as the sequencing template. Clones were read by immunoSEQ multiplex PCR, and TCRdb kept only the in-frame ones, dropping some. The sample lists nearly 110,000 clones; around 83% were seen once. This sample's treatment: oral pan-JAK inhibitor, 5-10 mg twice daily. The sequencing here drew on CD8+ T cells sorted from blood, taken at week 24, from a patient treated with tofacitinib. The origin of the receptors is a human donor with alopecia areata.

This clone has more than one count but fewer than ten. J is TRBJ2-5 and V is TRBV10-3; D is possibly TRBD1 or TRBD2 (5 bases each). Trimming took 7 bases from V and 9 from J, leaving 30 bases between them. The CDR3 totals 17 residues. Germline CDR1 and CDR2: ENHRY and SYGVKD. The CDR3 nucleotides read TGTGCCATCACCGCAAGGGACGCAACCAGGTTGGGGGTGGCCCAGTACTTC. Translation: CAITARDATRLGVAQYF.

This clone appeared once. The rearrangement links TRBV19 to TRBJ1-5; tentatively, D is TRBD1 (5 bases). The V gene's germline CDR1 is LNHDA and CDR2 SQIVND (reference sequence). This CDR3 contains 15 residues. Deletions cut 7 bases from V and 0 bases from J, with 13 bases between. The CDR3 coding sequence is TGTGCCAGTACCGTAATGGGGGTTAGCAATCAGCCCCAGCATTTT. The encoded protein is CASTVMGVSNQPQHF.

V usage is TRBV7-9 and J usage is TRBJ1-1, with TRBD1 matching 7 bases. This CDR3 spans 15 amino acids. Germline V gene data show CDR1 as SEHNR and CDR2 as FQNEAQ (reference sequence). With 1 base clipped from V and 0 bases from J, the junction kept 2 bases outside the gene matches. CDR3 nucleotides: TGTGCCAGCAGCTTAGGACAGGGTGTGAACACTGAAGCTTTCTTT. Translated, it gives CASSLGQGVNTEAFF.

The V gene is TRBV4-1, the J gene TRBJ1-2; tentative D call: TRBD1 (5 bases). Per the germline V gene, CDR1 is MGHRA and CDR2 is YSYEKL. V shed 4 bases and J shed 7 bases, with 19 bases lying between them. This CDR3 region has 15 residues. DNA of the CDR3: TGCGCCAGCAGCCCCAACGCCGGCCAGGGAACTGGCTACACCTTC. The encoded protein is CASSPNAGQGTGYTF.

V usage is TRBV29-1 and J usage is TRBJ2-7; 7 bases agree with TRBD1. CDR1 is SQVTM and CDR2 is ANQGSEA in the germline V gene. The CDR3 runs to 14 residues. Trimming took 0 bases from V and 2 from J; bases not matched to a gene: 4. CDR3 region: CSVEEGQSTYEQYF. CDR3 in DNA: TGCAGCGTTGAAGAGGGACAGAGCACCTACGAGCAGTACTTC.

The chain's CDR3 is CASSSIAGAYEQYF. The CDR3 DNA is TGTGCCAGCAGCTCAATAGCGGGGGCCTACGAGCAGTACTTC. The chain uses TRBV7-9 and TRBJ2-7; 9 nucleotides match TRBD2. Germline lookup yields CDR1 SEHNR and CDR2 FQNEAQ (reference sequence). The ends lost 4 bases at V and 2 bases at J; junction bases unmatched: 3. The CDR3 consists of 14 residues.

CDR3 amino acids: CASGGSRGGTTEAFF. The CDR3 DNA is TGTGCTAGTGGCGGCTCAAGGGGGGGGACCACTGAAGCTTTCTTT. This chain links TRBV12-5 with TRBJ1-1, with a tentative D call TRBD1 (6 bases). V was shortened by 6 bases and J by 4 bases, with 18 bases between the two germline ends. This CDR3 is built from 15 residues. Germline CDR1 and CDR2: LGHNT and FRNRAP.

There are a few counts of this clone. The CDR3 bases are TGTGCCTGGAGTGCCGGGACAGGGGAATCCGAGCAGTACTTC. Protein product: CAWSAGTGESEQYF. This rearrangement joins TRBV30 to TRBJ2-7; TRBD1 agrees at 10 bases. Germline CDR1 and CDR2: GTSNPN and SVGIG (reference sequence). The ends lost 1 base at V and 6 bases at J; junction bases unmatched: 6. This CDR3 comprises 14 residues.

The gene calls are TRBV4-1 and TRBJ2-5; tentatively, D is TRBD2 (6 bases). CDR1 and CDR2 from the germline V gene are MGHRA and YSYEKL. V lost 1 base and J lost 4, with 13 bases in between. The CDR3 sequence is 15 residues long. CDR3 protein: CASSQGEVSGETQYF. DNA of the CDR3: TGCGCCAGCAGCCAAGGGGAGGTCAGCGGAGAGACCCAGTACTTC.

This clone is labeled medium-sized (0.01 to 0.1%). The chain has TRBV7-9 and TRBJ2-7; D gene uncertain. The CDR3 runs to 15 residues. Germline assignment: CDR1 SEHNR and CDR2 FQNEAQ (reference sequence). The V end lost 1 base, the J end lost 0 bases, and 10 bases lay between the germline ends. The CDR3 here is CASSLDVLHSYEQYF. Written as DNA, the CDR3 is TGTGCCAGCAGCTTAGACGTCCTTCACTCCTACGAGCAGTACTTC.

This chain joins TRBV5-4 and TRBJ2-7; 7 positions agree with TRBD1. The CDR3 extends over 11 amino acids. The V and J ends lost 3 bases and 11 bases, in that order; junction bases with no gene match: 5. CDR1 is SGHNT, CDR2 YYREEE, per germline (reference sequence). The CDR3 reads CASSYRDREYF. The CDR3 DNA is TGTGCCAGCAGCTACCGGGACAGAGAGTACTTC.

The rearrangement uses TRBV19 and TRBJ2-3; D call uncertain. The CDR3 has 14 amino acids. V lost 3 bases, J lost 4 bases, and 11 bases lay in between. CDR1 is LNHDA, CDR2 SQIVND, per germline (reference sequence). The chain's CDR3 is CASSIFGIADTQYF. In DNA, the CDR3 is TGTGCCAGTAGTATTTTCGGTATCGCAGATACGCAGTATTTT.

This clone appeared a few times. This chain links TRBV13 with TRBJ2-1; D might be TRBD1 (6 bases). The germline gives CDR1 PRHDT, CDR2 FYEKMQ (reference sequence). This CDR3 has 15 residues. Trimming cost V 3 bases and J 8 bases, with 17 bases left between them. The CDR3 sequence: CASSLEQGLRDEQFF. In DNA form, the CDR3 reads TGTGCCAGCAGCTTGGAACAGGGTCTTCGGGATGAGCAGTTCTTC.

The chain carries TRBV4-2 and TRBJ2-7, with D possibly being TRBD2 (7 bases). The CDR3 spans 15 residues. Germline V gene data show CDR1 as LGHNA and CDR2 as YNFKEQ. Trimming pared 1 base from V and 7 bases from J, leaving 17 bases between. CDR3 nucleotides: TGTGCCAGCAGCCAAGCCTCATGGGGAGGGGGAGAGCAGTACTTC. Residues: CASSQASWGGGEQYF.

The chain links TRBV29-1 to TRBJ2-5; 11 bases align to TRBD1. After removal of 0 bases from V and 7 bases from J, the junction contained 7 bases not matched to a gene. The CDR3 is 15 amino acids. CDR1 and CDR2 from the germline V gene are SQVTM and ANQGSEA. The CDR3 spells CSVEDLRGQGGTQYF. As DNA, the CDR3 is TGCAGCGTTGAAGATCTTCGGGGACAGGGGGGGACCCAGTACTTC.

This clone was detected only a few times. This chain links TRBV7-9 with TRBJ2-3; D is ambiguous. V was trimmed by 5 bases and J by 2 bases, leaving 17 bases between them. The length of the CDR3 is 16 residues. Germline-derived CDR1 and CDR2 are SEHNR and FQNEAQ (reference sequence). This chain's CDR3 is CASSPLYSQFTDTQYF. The CDR3 DNA is TGTGCCAGCAGCCCTCTTTATAGCCAATTCACAGATACGCAGTATTTT.

The rearrangement links TRBV9 to TRBJ2-2; the D gene is possibly TRBD1 (5 bases). This CDR3 has 15 residues. Germline V gene data show CDR1 as SGDLS and CDR2 as YYNGEE. Trimming pared 5 bases from V and 0 bases from J, leaving 11 bases between. CDR3 region: CASSLQATNTGELFF. The CDR3 nucleotides are TGTGCCAGCAGTTTACAGGCGACGAACACCGGGGAGCTGTTTTTT.

The J gene is TRBJ2-7, the V gene TRBV27; TRBD1 aligns across 9 bases. The germline V gene encodes CDR1 MNHEY and CDR2 SMNVEV (reference sequence). With 3 bases clipped from V and 2 bases from J, the junction kept 2 bases outside the gene matches. The CDR3 consists of 14 residues. The CDR3 region has the DNA TGTGCCAGCAGTTTGGGGGACAGGGCCTACGAGCAGTACTTC. Protein sequence: CASSLGDRAYEQYF.

This clone has a single count. The chain recombines TRBV29-1 with TRBJ1-2; D possibly corresponds to TRBD1 (5 bases). The V and J ends lost 5 bases and 2 bases respectively, with 12 bases between them. CDR1 and CDR2 (germline): SQVTM, ANQGSEA. This CDR3 is 13 amino acids long. This chain's CDR3 is CSVSVRGNYGYTF. In DNA form, the CDR3 reads TGCAGCGTTTCGGTGCGGGGGAACTATGGCTACACCTTC.

This sequence joins TRBV2 and TRBJ1-4; D possibly corresponds to TRBD1 (5 bases). From germline, CDR1 is SNHLY and CDR2 FYNNEI. Trimming took 2 bases from V and 8 from J, leaving 15 bases between them. There are 15 residues in the CDR3. The CDR3, as DNA: TGTGCCAGCAGTGAAACAGGCTGGTCGGGCGAAAAACTGTTTTTT. This encodes CASSETGWSGEKLFF.

J is TRBJ2-6 and V is TRBV7-2; D gene ambiguous. Per germline, CDR1 SGHTA and CDR2 FQGNSA. There are 17 residues in the CDR3. V lost 5 bases, J lost 0 bases, and 14 bases lay in between. The CDR3 nucleotides read TGTGCCAGCAGCCTTCCGATTCATTACTCTGGGGCCAACGTCCTGACTTTC. This encodes CASSLPIHYSGANVLTF.

J is TRBJ2-7 and V is TRBV7-9; no firm D call. In germline, CDR1 is SEHNR, CDR2 FQNEAQ (reference sequence). Deletions cut 6 bases from V and 4 bases from J, with 7 bases between. The CDR3 runs to 11 residues. The CDR3 DNA is TGTGCCAGCAGAAGAGGATACGAGCAGTACTTC. Residues: CASRRGYEQYF.

The J gene is TRBJ2-5, the V gene TRBV4-1; no clear D gene. The CDR3 is made up of 16 amino acids. The germline V and J ends were trimmed by 1 base and 5 bases, with 17 bases remaining between them. Germline CDR1 and CDR2: MGHRA and YSYEKL. In DNA, the CDR3 is TGCGCCAGCAGCCAAGTCGCGGCTCCTGAGGCGGAGACCCAGTACTTC. Translated, it gives CASSQVAAPEAETQYF.

This chain links TRBV27 with TRBJ2-5; 7 bases map to TRBD1. This CDR3 spans 15 amino acids. CDR1 is MNHEY, CDR2 SMNVEV, per germline (reference sequence). The trim removed 5 bases at V and 5 bases at J, leaving 11 bases unmatched. For the CDR3, the DNA is TGTGCCAGCAGTGTTCCGGACAGGTTTTGGGAGACCCAGTACTTC. This codes for CASSVPDRFWETQYF.

This chain joins TRBV2 and TRBJ2-5; D is undetermined. V lost 5 bases to trimming and J lost 2 bases, with 0 bases between them. CDR3 length: 10 amino acids. The germline gives CDR1 SNHLY, CDR2 FYNNEI. The CDR3 coding sequence is TGTGCCAGCAGTCAAGAGACCCAGTACTTC. Translating it yields CASSQETQYF.

The chain carries TRBV7-2 and TRBJ1-5; 7 nucleotides align to TRBD1. Germline V gene data show CDR1 as SGHTA and CDR2 as FQGNSA. The CDR3 is 15 amino acids. J gave up 4 bases and V 1 base, and 4 bases lay outside the gene matches. The CDR3 sequence: CASSLEAGQNQPQHF. As DNA, the CDR3 is TGTGCCAGCAGCTTAGAGGCGGGACAGAATCAGCCCCAGCATTTT.

J is TRBJ2-3 and V is TRBV7-6; D is possibly TRBD1 or TRBD2 (5 bases each). Germline lookup yields CDR1 SGHVS and CDR2 FNYEAQ. This CDR3 has 13 amino acids. V was clipped by 0 bases and J by 4 bases, with 5 bases between them. In DNA form, the CDR3 reads TGTGCCAGCAGCTTAGCGGGGGCAGATACGCAGTATTTT. It translates to CASSLAGADTQYF.

The rearrangement uses TRBV9 and TRBJ2-3; TRBD2 matches 9 bases. The V and J ends lost 0 bases and 2 bases, in that order; junction bases with no gene match: 7. This CDR3 has 17 amino acids. Germline assignment: CDR1 SGDLS and CDR2 YYNGEE. CDR3 in DNA: TGTGCCAGCAGCGTAGCGGATAGCGGGGGATCCACAGATACGCAGTATTTT. Protein product: CASSVADSGGSTDTQYF.

This sequence joins TRBV19 and TRBJ2-1, with D perhaps TRBD1 or TRBD2 (5 bases each). V was cut by 1 base and J by 5 bases, with 12 bases left in between. There are 15 residues in the CDR3. CDR1 LNHDA and CDR2 SQIVND come from the germline V gene (reference sequence). For the CDR3, the DNA is TGTGCCAGTAGTATAGGAGGGGCCTACAACAATGAGCAGTTCTTC. Amino acid sequence: CASSIGGAYNNEQFF.